The rows below give T cell receptor beta chains drawn from one sample of a study of cytomegalovirus exposure and HLA in healthy donors. Sequencing used immunoSEQ multiplex PCR; TCRdb keeps in-frame clones, though not all of them. This table holds roughly 100,000 clones, about 71% found once. Specimen: PBMCs. Source of these receptors: a woman between 50 and 59 years old in good health and CMV-seronegative. Each CDR3 is given with its conserved first and last residue. A D gene is named only where the DNA matches it firmly. Clone size is shown for a subset of rows, as once, few, many or a class of expanded clone.

V gene: TRBV7-7; D gene: -; J gene: TRBJ2-3; clone size: -; CDR3 protein: CASSLASGGSTDTQYF; CDR3 DNA: TGTGCCAGCAGCTTAGCGTCGGGCGGGAGCACAGATACGCAGTATTTT
V gene: TRBV7-2; D gene: -; J gene: TRBJ2-3; clone size: few; CDR3 protein: CASSSLADTQYF; CDR3 DNA: TGTGCCAGCAGCTCGCTAGCAGATACGCAGTATTTT
V gene: TRBV15; D gene: -; J gene: TRBJ1-5; clone size: -; CDR3 protein: CATSVGTSGSQPQHF; CDR3 DNA: TGTGCCACCAGCGTAGGGACTTCGGGGAGTCAGCCCCAGCATTTT
V gene: TRBV6-1; D gene: -; J gene: TRBJ2-3; clone size: -; CDR3 protein: CASSAYLGGIITDTQYF; CDR3 DNA: TGTGCCAGCAGTGCATATCTTGGCGGGATAATCACAGATACGCAGTATTTT
V gene: TRBV7-9; D gene: -; J gene: TRBJ1-2; clone size: -; CDR3 protein: CASSLYTVAGYTF; CDR3 DNA: TGTGCCAGCAGCTTATACACAGTTGCTGGCTACACCTTC
V gene: TRBV5-1; D gene: -; J gene: TRBJ1-1; clone size: few; CDR3 protein: CASKQETMNTEAFF; CDR3 DNA: TGCGCCTCGAAACAGGAAACCATGAACACTGAAGCTTTCTTT
V gene: TRBV6-5; D gene: -; J gene: TRBJ2-7; clone size: -; CDR3 protein: CASSYSHRQVNEQYF; CDR3 DNA: TGTGCCAGCAGTTACTCTCACCGACAGGTCAACGAGCAGTACTTC
V gene: TRBV11-2; D gene: TRBD1; J gene: TRBJ1-4; clone size: -; CDR3 protein: CASSTGQGKYEKLFF; CDR3 DNA: TGTGCCAGCAGCACCGGACAGGGCAAGTATGAAAAACTGTTTTTT
V gene: TRBV29-1; D gene: TRBD2; J gene: TRBJ2-1; clone size: -; CDR3 protein: CSAQTEAGGWGEQFF; CDR3 DNA: TGCAGCGCACAGACGGAGGCGGGGGGGTGGGGTGAGCAGTTCTTC
V gene: TRBV6-5; D gene: TRBD2; J gene: TRBJ2-3; clone size: -; CDR3 protein: CASSSSSSGGAATQYF; CDR3 DNA: TGTGCCAGCAGTTCGTCCTCTAGCGGGGGGGCCGCTACGCAGTATTTT
V gene: TRBV18; D gene: -; J gene: TRBJ2-3; clone size: -; CDR3 protein: CASSPRGELDTDTQYF; CDR3 DNA: TGTGCCAGCTCACCACGTGGGGAGTTGGACACAGATACGCAGTATTTT
V gene: TRBV5-1; D gene: -; J gene: TRBJ2-5; clone size: -; CDR3 protein: CASSPVPGAETQYF; CDR3 DNA: TGCGCCAGCAGCCCCGTCCCAGGGGCGGAGACCCAGTACTTC
V gene: TRBV19; D gene: -; J gene: TRBJ2-7; clone size: -; CDR3 protein: CASQWQWGDSYEQYF; CDR3 DNA: TGTGCCAGTCAGTGGCAGTGGGGGGACTCCTACGAGCAGTACTTC
V gene: TRBV27; D gene: -; J gene: TRBJ1-2; clone size: -; CDR3 protein: CASSSRGTYGYTF; CDR3 DNA: TGTGCCAGCAGTTCCCGCGGGACCTATGGCTACACCTTC
V gene: TRBV28; D gene: TRBD1; J gene: TRBJ2-3; clone size: few; CDR3 protein: CASNYGQERADTQYF; CDR3 DNA: TGTGCCAGCAACTACGGACAGGAAAGGGCAGATACGCAGTATTTT
V gene: TRBV7-2; D gene: TRBD1; J gene: TRBJ1-2; clone size: -; CDR3 protein: CASSPQGDGYGYTF; CDR3 DNA: TGTGCCAGCAGCCCACAGGGGGATGGCTATGGCTACACCTTC
V gene: TRBV4-3; D gene: TRBD1; J gene: TRBJ1-5; clone size: few; CDR3 protein: CASSQDSQGDQPQHF; CDR3 DNA: TGCGCCAGCAGCCAAGATTCGCAGGGGGATCAGCCCCAGCATTTT
V gene: TRBV30; D gene: TRBD1; J gene: TRBJ1-5; clone size: -; CDR3 protein: CAWSVRGTGGHQPQHF; CDR3 DNA: TGTGCCTGGAGTGTACGGGGAACAGGGGGACATCAGCCCCAGCATTTT
V gene: TRBV15; D gene: -; J gene: TRBJ2-2; clone size: few; CDR3 protein: CATSGQVTGELFF; CDR3 DNA: TGTGCCACCAGCGGACAAGTCACCGGGGAGCTGTTTTTT
V gene: TRBV18; D gene: -; J gene: TRBJ1-5; clone size: few; CDR3 protein: CASSEAGVGNQPQHF; CDR3 DNA: TGTGCCAGCTCAGAAGCGGGGGTAGGCAATCAGCCCCAGCATTTT
V gene: TRBV6-1; D gene: -; J gene: TRBJ1-4; clone size: -; CDR3 protein: CASSDRGGAWEKLFF; CDR3 DNA: TGTGCCAGCAGTGACAGGGGCGGCGCGTGGGAAAAACTGTTTTTT
V gene: TRBV7-9; D gene: TRBD1; J gene: TRBJ1-2; clone size: -; CDR3 protein: CASSLAEGAQVGYTF; CDR3 DNA: TGTGCCAGCAGCTTAGCGGAGGGGGCCCAGGTGGGCTACACCTTC
V gene: TRBV5-1; D gene: -; J gene: TRBJ2-5; clone size: -; CDR3 protein: CASSLVILQEKETQYF; CDR3 DNA: TGCGCCAGCAGCTTGGTGATCCTCCAGGAAAAAGAGACCCAGTACTTC
V gene: TRBV28; D gene: -; J gene: TRBJ2-1; clone size: -; CDR3 protein: CASSPRLEVNEQFF; CDR3 DNA: TGTGCCAGCAGTCCCCGACTAGAAGTCAATGAGCAGTTCTTC
V gene: TRBV7-9; D gene: -; J gene: TRBJ2-7; clone size: -; CDR3 protein: CASSHNRAGDEQYF; CDR3 DNA: TGTGCCAGCAGCCATAACAGGGCAGGTGACGAGCAGTACTTC
V gene: TRBV11-3; D gene: TRBD2; J gene: TRBJ2-2; clone size: -; CDR3 protein: CASSLRLAGVGELFF; CDR3 DNA: TGTGCCAGCAGCTTAAGACTAGCGGGAGTGGGGGAGCTGTTTTTT
V gene: TRBV18; D gene: TRBD1; J gene: TRBJ2-3; clone size: -; CDR3 protein: CASSQGAVVDTQYF; CDR3 DNA: TGTGCCAGCTCACAGGGGGCCGTCGTTGATACGCAGTATTTT
V gene: TRBV18; D gene: TRBD1; J gene: TRBJ1-2; clone size: -; CDR3 protein: CASSPQDRGQYGYTF; CDR3 DNA: TGTGCCAGCTCACCACAAGACAGGGGTCAGTATGGCTACACCTTC
V gene: TRBV27; D gene: -; J gene: TRBJ1-1; clone size: -; CDR3 protein: CASSLSTTANTEAFF; CDR3 DNA: TGTGCCAGCAGTTTATCGACGACAGCGAACACTGAAGCTTTCTTT
V gene: TRBV7-9; D gene: TRBD1; J gene: TRBJ1-4; clone size: -; CDR3 protein: CASSLGLNRGGNEKLFF; CDR3 DNA: TGTGCCAGCAGCTTAGGCCTAAACAGGGGCGGTAATGAAAAACTGTTTTTT
V gene: TRBV28; D gene: -; J gene: TRBJ2-4; clone size: -; CDR3 protein: CASSLNLDKSNQYF; CDR3 DNA: TGTGCCAGCAGTTTAAACCTGGACAAGTCCAATCAGTACTTC
V gene: TRBV28; D gene: TRBD2; J gene: TRBJ2-1; clone size: -; CDR3 protein: CASSLRPRLAGHNEQFF; CDR3 DNA: TGTGCCAGCAGTCTCAGACCCCGACTAGCGGGCCACAATGAGCAGTTCTTC
V gene: TRBV5-1; D gene: -; J gene: TRBJ1-2; clone size: -; CDR3 protein: CASSLDSHYGYTF; CDR3 DNA: TGCGCCAGCAGCTTGGACAGCCACTATGGCTACACCTTC
V gene: TRBV7-9; D gene: -; J gene: TRBJ2-5; clone size: few; CDR3 protein: CASSVSEETQYF; CDR3 DNA: TGTGCCAGCAGCGTTAGCGAGGAGACCCAGTACTTC
V gene: TRBV5-1; D gene: TRBD2; J gene: TRBJ2-7; clone size: -; CDR3 protein: CASSHGLGADEQYF; CDR3 DNA: TGCGCCAGCAGCCACGGACTAGGGGCCGACGAGCAGTACTTC
V gene: TRBV2; D gene: -; J gene: TRBJ1-4; clone size: -; CDR3 protein: CASSGLTTNEKLFF; CDR3 DNA: TGTGCCAGCAGTGGCCTAACGACTAATGAAAAACTGTTTTTT
V gene: TRBV14; D gene: -; J gene: TRBJ2-3; clone size: few; CDR3 protein: CASSQVSELDTQYF; CDR3 DNA: TGTGCCAGCAGCCAAGTTTCGGAGTTAGATACGCAGTATTTT
V gene: TRBV6-6; D gene: TRBD1; J gene: TRBJ1-2; clone size: -; CDR3 protein: CASSAQGLGGYTF; CDR3 DNA: TGTGCCAGCAGCGCACAGGGGCTAGGTGGCTACACCTTC
V gene: TRBV10-3; D gene: TRBD1; J gene: TRBJ1-4; clone size: -; CDR3 protein: CAISTGTGLEKLFF; CDR3 DNA: TGTGCCATCAGCACCGGGACAGGGCTTGAAAAACTGTTTTTT
V gene: TRBV4-1; D gene: -; J gene: TRBJ1-5; clone size: -; CDR3 protein: CASSQDTPYSNQPQHF; CDR3 DNA: TGCGCCAGCAGCCAAGATACCCCCTATAGCAATCAGCCCCAGCATTTT
V gene: TRBV15; D gene: -; J gene: TRBJ2-5; clone size: -; CDR3 protein: CATSRDRGQETQYF; CDR3 DNA: TGTGCCACCAGTAGAGATAGGGGCCAAGAGACCCAGTACTTC
V gene: TRBV7-8; D gene: -; J gene: TRBJ1-1; clone size: many; CDR3 protein: CASKARKNTEAFF; CDR3 DNA: TGTGCCAGCAAGGCTAGGAAGAACACTGAAGCTTTCTTT
V gene: TRBV7-9; D gene: TRBD1; J gene: TRBJ2-5; clone size: -; CDR3 protein: CASSLGSGTGSVETQYF; CDR3 DNA: TGTGCCAGCAGCTTAGGATCCGGGACAGGGAGTGTAGAGACCCAGTACTTC
V gene: TRBV27; D gene: -; J gene: TRBJ2-7; clone size: -; CDR3 protein: CASRPHKTVAYEQYF; CDR3 DNA: TGTGCCAGCAGGCCTCATAAGACTGTAGCCTACGAGCAGTACTTC
V gene: TRBV7-8; D gene: TRBD1; J gene: TRBJ1-3; clone size: -; CDR3 protein: CASIQGAAGNTIYF; CDR3 DNA: TGTGCCAGCATTCAGGGGGCTGCCGGAAACACCATATATTTT
V gene: TRBV5-6; D gene: -; J gene: TRBJ1-5; clone size: -; CDR3 protein: CASSLRDQPQHF; CDR3 DNA: TGTGCCAGCAGCTTGCGGGATCAGCCCCAGCATTTT
V gene: TRBV25-1; D gene: -; J gene: TRBJ2-5; clone size: -; CDR3 protein: CASSESRVRTGVEETQYF; CDR3 DNA: TGTGCCAGCAGTGAATCCAGGGTACGGACGGGTGTAGAAGAGACCCAGTACTTC
V gene: TRBV5-1; D gene: TRBD2; J gene: TRBJ2-7; clone size: few; CDR3 protein: CASSPGLAGGVYEQYF; CDR3 DNA: TGCGCCAGCAGCCCGGGACTAGCGGGGGGGGTCTACGAGCAGTACTTC
V gene: TRBV10-1; D gene: TRBD1; J gene: TRBJ1-1; clone size: -; CDR3 protein: CATTGQKNTEAFF; CDR3 DNA: TGCGCCACCACGGGACAGAAGAACACTGAAGCTTTCTTT
V gene: TRBV7-8; D gene: -; J gene: TRBJ1-6; clone size: -; CDR3 protein: CASSLEERGINSPLHF; CDR3 DNA: TGTGCCAGCAGCTTAGAGGAGCGGGGTATTAATTCACCCCTCCACTTT
V gene: TRBV19; D gene: TRBD2; J gene: TRBJ2-7; clone size: few; CDR3 protein: CASSIEASGRAFSYEQYF; CDR3 DNA: TGTGCCAGTAGTATAGAGGCTAGCGGGAGGGCCTTTTCCTACGAGCAGTACTTC
V gene: TRBV4-1; D gene: -; J gene: TRBJ1-1; clone size: -; CDR3 protein: CASSQVENTEAFF; CDR3 DNA: TGCGCCAGCAGCCAAGTGGAGAACACTGAGGCTTTCTTT
V gene: TRBV19; D gene: TRBD1; J gene: TRBJ1-5; clone size: -; CDR3 protein: CASSIRTGGRSNQPQHF; CDR3 DNA: TGTGCCAGTAGTATTAGGACAGGGGGCCGGAGCAATCAGCCCCAGCATTTT